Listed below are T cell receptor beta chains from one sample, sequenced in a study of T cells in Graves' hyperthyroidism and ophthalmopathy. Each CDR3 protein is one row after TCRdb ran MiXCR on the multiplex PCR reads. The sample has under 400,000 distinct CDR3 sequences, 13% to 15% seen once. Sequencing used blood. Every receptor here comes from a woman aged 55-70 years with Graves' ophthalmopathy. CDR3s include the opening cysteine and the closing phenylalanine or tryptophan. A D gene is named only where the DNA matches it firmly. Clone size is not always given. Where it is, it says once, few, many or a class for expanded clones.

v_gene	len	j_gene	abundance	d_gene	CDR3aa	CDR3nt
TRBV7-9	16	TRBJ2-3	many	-	CASSLRGAASTDTQYF	TGTGCCAGCAGCTTAAGAGGGGCAGCTAGCACAGATACGCAGTATTTT
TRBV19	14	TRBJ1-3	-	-	CASTDRHSGNTIYF	TGTGCCAGTACCGACAGACACTCTGGAAACACCATATATTTT
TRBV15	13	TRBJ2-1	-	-	CATSRLEYNEQFF	TGTGCCACCAGTAGACTGGAATACAATGAGCAGTTCTTC
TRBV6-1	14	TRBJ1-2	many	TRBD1	CASRVQGAVNGYTF	TGTGCCAGCAGGGTACAGGGGGCGGTGAATGGCTACACCTTC
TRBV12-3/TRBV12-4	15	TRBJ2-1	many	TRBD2	CASSPTSGSWNEQFF	TGTGCCAGCAGTCCGACTAGCGGGAGTTGGAATGAGCAGTTCTTC
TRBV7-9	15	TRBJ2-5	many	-	CASSPPGKGQETQYF	TGTGCCAGCAGCCCTCCGGGCAAGGGTCAAGAGACCCAGTACTTC
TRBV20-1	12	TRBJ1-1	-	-	CSANRLNTEAFF	TGCAGTGCTAACAGATTGAACACTGAAGCTTTCTTT
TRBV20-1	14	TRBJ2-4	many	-	CSARLTGAKNIQYF	TGCAGTGCTAGGCTTACAGGGGCCAAAAACATTCAGTACTTC
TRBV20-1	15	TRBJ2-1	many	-	CSAGGGGSSYNEQFF	TGCAGTGCTGGGGGGGGCGGGAGCTCCTACAATGAGCAGTTCTTC
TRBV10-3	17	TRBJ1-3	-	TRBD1	CAISSRTGDFSGNTIYF	TGTGCCATCAGTTCCCGGACAGGGGACTTCTCTGGAAACACCATATATTTT
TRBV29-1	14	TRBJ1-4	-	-	CSVEGEQGLRKLFF	TGCAGCGTTGAAGGAGAACAGGGCCTGAGGAAACTGTTTTTT
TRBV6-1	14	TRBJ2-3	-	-	CASSPVGSTDTQYF	TGTGCCAGCAGCCCTGTCGGGAGCACAGATACGCAGTATTTT
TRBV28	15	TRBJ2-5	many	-	CASSTSRGFQETQYF	TGTGCCAGCAGTACCTCCCGGGGGTTCCAAGAGACCCAGTACTTC
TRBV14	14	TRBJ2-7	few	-	CASSQLNSPYEQYF	TGTGCCAGCAGCCAATTGAACAGCCCCTACGAGCAGTACTTC
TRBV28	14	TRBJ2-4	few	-	CASSLRVQGNIQYF	TGTGCCAGCAGTTTAAGGGTCCAGGGAAACATTCAGTACTTC
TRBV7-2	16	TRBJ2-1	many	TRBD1	CASSLVTGGRYNEQFF	TGTGCCAGCAGCTTAGTTACAGGGGGCAGGTACAATGAGCAGTTCTTC
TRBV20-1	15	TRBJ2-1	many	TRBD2	CSARDAGGHIDEQFF	TGCAGTGCTAGAGATGCGGGAGGGCATATAGATGAGCAGTTCTTC
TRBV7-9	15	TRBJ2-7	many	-	CASSSDWDRAYEQYF	TGTGCCAGCAGCTCAGACTGGGACCGAGCCTACGAGCAGTACTTC
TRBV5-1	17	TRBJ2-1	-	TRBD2	CASSLLAGGGSYNEQFF	TGCGCCAGCAGCTTGCTAGCGGGGGGGGGCTCCTACAATGAGCAGTTCTTC
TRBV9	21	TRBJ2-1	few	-	CASSARPGSGTGRASYNEQFF	TGTGCCAGCAGCGCCCGGCCAGGGTCTGGGACCGGGAGAGCATCCTACAATGAGCAGTTCTTC
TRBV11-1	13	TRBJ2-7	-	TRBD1	CASSLGDSCEQYF	TGTGCCAGCAGCTTAGGGGACAGTTGCGAGCAGTACTTC
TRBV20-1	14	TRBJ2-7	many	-	CSARHTGNSYEQYF	TGCAGTGCTAGACACACAGGAAACTCCTACGAGCAGTACTTC
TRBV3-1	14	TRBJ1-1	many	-	CASSHYGPETEAFF	TGTGCCAGCAGCCACTATGGACCGGAAACTGAAGCTTTCTTT
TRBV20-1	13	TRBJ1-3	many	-	CSAREGPGNTIYF	TGCAGTGCTAGGGAGGGACCTGGAAACACCATATATTTT
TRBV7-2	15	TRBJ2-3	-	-	CASSLDGGTSDTQYF	TGTGCCAGCAGCTTGGACGGCGGGACCTCAGATACGCAGTATTTT
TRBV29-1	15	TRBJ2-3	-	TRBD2	CSTLGRGGSTDTQYF	TGCAGCACGCTGGGGCGAGGCGGGAGCACGGATACGCAGTATTTT
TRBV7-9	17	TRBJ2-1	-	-	CASSLPPPWGDYNEQFF	TGTGCCAGCAGCTTACCTCCACCATGGGGTGATTACAATGAGCAGTTCTTC
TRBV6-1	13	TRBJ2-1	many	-	CASRQASYNEQFF	TGTGCCAGCCGACAGGCTTCCTACAATGAGCAGTTCTTC
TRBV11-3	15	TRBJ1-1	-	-	CASSLSPTPNTEAFF	TGTGCCAGCAGCTTATCACCTACCCCGAACACTGAAGCTTTCTTT
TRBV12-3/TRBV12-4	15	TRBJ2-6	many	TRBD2	CASSWGGSGANVLTF	TGTGCCAGCAGTTGGGGGGGCTCTGGGGCCAACGTCCTGACTTTC
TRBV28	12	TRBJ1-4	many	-	CASTTPGEKLFF	TGTGCCAGCACCACCCCGGGTGAAAAACTGTTTTTT
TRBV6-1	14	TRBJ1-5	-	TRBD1	CASSSDRANQPQHF	TGTGCCAGCAGTTCCGACAGGGCCAACCAGCCCCAGCATTTT
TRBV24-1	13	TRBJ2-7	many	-	CATSDRTALEQYF	TGTGCCACCAGTGATCGGACAGCCCTCGAGCAGTACTTC
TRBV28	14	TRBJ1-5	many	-	CASNGQWSNQPQHF	TGTGCCAGCAACGGACAGTGGAGCAATCAGCCCCAGCATTTT
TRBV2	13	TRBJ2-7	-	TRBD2	CASTGLVSYEQYF	TGTGCCAGCACAGGACTAGTTAGCTACGAGCAGTACTTC
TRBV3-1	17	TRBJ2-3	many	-	CASSQDGIVQSTDTQYF	TGTGCCAGCAGCCAAGATGGAATAGTCCAAAGCACAGATACGCAGTATTTT
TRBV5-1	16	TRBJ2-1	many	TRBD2	CASSWSLSGGSNEQFF	TGCGCCAGCAGCTGGTCCCTTAGCGGGGGAAGCAATGAGCAGTTCTTC
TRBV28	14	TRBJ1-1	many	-	CASSLANGGTEAFF	TGTGCCAGCAGTTTGGCGAATGGAGGCACTGAAGCTTTCTTT
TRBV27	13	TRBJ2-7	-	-	CASSFNRNYEQYF	TGTGCCAGCAGTTTCAACAGAAACTACGAGCAGTACTTC
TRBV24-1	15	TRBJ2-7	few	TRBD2	CATSELRAGSYEQYF	TGTGCCACCAGTGAACTCCGAGCGGGGTCCTACGAGCAGTACTTC
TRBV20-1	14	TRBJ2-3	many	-	CSASGRTSTDTQYF	TGCAGTGCTAGCGGACGGACTAGCACAGATACGCAGTATTTT
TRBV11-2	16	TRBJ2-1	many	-	CASSARGILRYNEQFF	TGTGCCAGCAGCGCCCGCGGGATTCTACGCTACAATGAGCAGTTCTTC
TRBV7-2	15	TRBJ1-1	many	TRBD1	CASSFVTGLNTEAFF	TGTGCCAGCAGCTTTGTGACAGGGTTGAACACTGAAGCTTTCTTT
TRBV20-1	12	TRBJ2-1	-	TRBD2	CSASGLVNEQFF	TGCAGTGCTAGTGGACTAGTCAATGAGCAGTTCTTC
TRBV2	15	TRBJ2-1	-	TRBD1	CASSVDRGPYNGQFF	TGTGCCAGCAGTGTGGACAGGGGCCCCTACAATGGGCAGTTCTTC
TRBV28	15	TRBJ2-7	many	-	CASSPGGGPPYEQYF	TGTGCCAGCAGCCCCGGTGGGGGGCCCCCCTACGAGCAGTACTTC
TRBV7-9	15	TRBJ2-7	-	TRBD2	CASRAGLAGGHEQYF	TGTGCCAGCAGGGCGGGACTAGCGGGAGGTCACGAGCAGTACTTC
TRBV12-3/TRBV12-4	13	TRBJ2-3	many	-	CASSLLSTDTQYF	TGTGCCAGCAGTCTTCTATCAACCGATACGCAGTATTTT
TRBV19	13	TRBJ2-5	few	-	CASAGQTRETQYF	TGTGCCAGCGCGGGACAGACCAGGGAGACCCAGTACTTC
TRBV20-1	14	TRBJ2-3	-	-	CSAITVSSTDTQYF	TGCAGTGCTATCACGGTTTCTAGCACAGATACGCAGTATTTT
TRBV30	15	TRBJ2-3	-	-	CAWARGDRDTDTQYF	TGTGCCTGGGCAAGGGGGGACAGAGACACAGATACGCAGTATTTT
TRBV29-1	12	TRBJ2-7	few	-	CSARQTSYEQYF	TGCAGCGCTCGACAGACCTCCTACGAGCAGTACTTC
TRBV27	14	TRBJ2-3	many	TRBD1	CASSFRGRADTQYF	TGTGCCAGCAGTTTCAGGGGGCGAGCAGATACGCAGTATTTT
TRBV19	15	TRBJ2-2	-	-	CASRRQASNTGELFF	TGTGCCAGTAGAAGACAGGCATCGAACACCGGGGAGCTGTTTTTT